The clone carrying this T cell receptor beta chain was found once. The antigen remains unidentified. Other DNA variants within this sample encode the same CDR3. Per the study methods: ImmunoSEQ output lacked quality scores and full-length reads, limiting matched filtering. The table came from immunoSEQ multiplex PCR; TCRdb's copy has only in-frame clones and leaves some out. Clonal size and the V and J genes are those of that table, whereas D and trimming came from the DNA. Of around 1 million clones detected, 70% to 85% appear once; the ten largest clones hold over 1.3%. The source of the sample is a study of shared clonotypes between healthy human individuals. The wider study: Used for every donor were three CD4 naive, three CD4 memory, two CD8 naive and one CD8 memory plate.

Donors were healthy HIV-negative adults without recent acute infections or vaccinations. Points from the study as a whole: What naive subsets generally showed was a larger estimated richness than memory subsets showed.

The sequence came from a man younger than 35 in good health. Sequencing input: memory CD4+ T cells sorted from blood. The subset here: CD45RA-negative fraction.

Here the CDR3 DNA reads TGCGCCAGCAGCTTACAGGGCCAAGAGACCCAGTACTTC. Translated, it gives CASSLQGQETQYF. The chain couples TRBV5-1 to TRBJ2-5, with a possible D match to TRBD1 (6 bases). Germline CDR1 is SGHRS and CDR2 is YFSETQ. This CDR3 region has 13 residues. V lost 2 bases, J lost 1 base, and 6 bases lay in between.